This entry lists 23 T cell receptor beta chains sequenced from one sample in a study of OX40 agonist ivuxolimab in advanced cancers. Libraries were prepared by immunoSEQ multiplex PCR; TCRdb keeps only in-frame clonotypes and omits some of them. In the table there are tens of thousands of clones, about 95% of which are singletons. This sample comprised CD4+ or CD8+ T cells sorted from blood, obtained in a trial of the OX40 agonist ivuxolimab. The receptors stem from an adult with an advanced solid tumor such as melanoma, head and neck, liver or kidney cancer.

The CDR3: CASSMSRWSYEQYF. CDR3 nucleotides: TGTGCCAGTAGTATGTCCAGGTGGTCCTACGAGCAGTACTTC. V is TRBV19 and J is TRBJ2-7; D not resolved. The CDR3 is 14 amino acids. Trimming pared 3 bases from V and 1 base from J, leaving 10 bases between. Germline CDR1 LNHDA, CDR2 SQIVND (reference sequence). The variable domain in full, completed from reference TRBV19 and TRBJ2-7, reads DGGITQSPKYLFRKEGQNVTLSCEQNLNHDAMYWYRQDPGQGLRLIYYSQIVNDFQKGDIAEGYSVSREKKESFPLTVTSAQKNPTAFYLCASSMSRWSYEQYFGPGTRLTVT.

V is TRBV27 and J is TRBJ2-3; weak D call: TRBD2 (6 bases). CDR3 length: 15 amino acids. The ends were cut back, 0 bases at V and 4 bases at J, with 11 bases in the middle. The V gene's germline CDR1 is MNHEY and CDR2 SMNVEV (reference sequence). In nucleotides, the CDR3 is TGTGCCAGCAGTTTATCTTTAGCGGTCCCAGATACGCAGTATTTT. It translates to CASSLSLAVPDTQYF.

The V call is TRBV11-3, the J call TRBJ2-1; D is unclear. V gave up 4 bases and J gave up 4 bases, with 11 bases separating them. This CDR3 is built from 14 residues. CDR1 and CDR2 (germline): SGHNT, YENEEA. The CDR3 bases are TGTGCCAGCAGCTCCAAACAGCTATACAATGAGCAGTTCTTC. Translated: CASSSKQLYNEQFF.

With respect to this clone: Other nucleotide sequences in the sample specify the same CDR3. The chain combines TRBV5-6 with TRBJ2-5, with unresolved D. The CDR3 sequence is 11 residues long. With 3 bases removed from V and 2 bases from J, the gap between germline ends came to 2 bases. Germline CDR1 and CDR2: SGHDT and YYEEEE. The CDR3 nucleotides are TGTGCCAGCAGCTATCAAGAGACCCAGTACTTC. As protein: CASSYQETQYF.

This chain links TRBV6-1 with TRBJ1-3; no reliable D call. Germline V lookup: CDR1 MNHNS, CDR2 SASEGT. The CDR3 totals 14 residues. The germline V and J ends were trimmed by 5 bases and 1 base, with 9 bases remaining between them. Here the CDR3 DNA reads TGTGCCAGCAGTTTGCTGGGATCTGGAAACACCATATATTTT. Protein sequence: CASSLLGSGNTIYF.

The chain carries TRBV9 and TRBJ2-7; TRBD1 aligns across 11 bases. The germline V gene has CDR1 SGDLS and CDR2 YYNGEE. There are 15 residues in the CDR3. V was clipped by 3 bases and J by 6 bases; unmatched bases: 8. The CDR3 here is CASSASGTGGTEQYF. The CDR3 DNA sequence: TGTGCCAGCAGCGCGTCCGGGACAGGGGGTACCGAGCAGTACTTC.

The genes are TRBV5-4 and TRBJ2-1, with 7 bases fitting TRBD2. This CDR3 comprises 15 residues. Trimming cost V 0 bases and J 3 bases; bases outside gene matches: 3. CDR1 is SGHNT and CDR2 is YYREEE in the germline V gene (reference sequence). CDR3: CASSLGGRSYNEQFF. The CDR3 DNA sequence: TGTGCCAGCAGCTTGGGCGGGAGAAGCTACAATGAGCAGTTCTTC. The full variable domain, with the rest looked up from reference TRBV5-4 and TRBJ2-1, is ETGVTQSPTHLIKTRGQQVTLRCSSQSGHNTVSWYQQALGQGPQFIFQYYREEENGRGNFPPRFSGLQFPNYSSELNVNALELDDSALYLCASSLGGRSYNEQFFGPGTRLTVL.

This clone was recorded only once. The CDR3 sequence is CASSFDRVAAGELFF. For the CDR3, the DNA is TGTGCCAGCAGCTTCGACAGGGTAGCTGCCGGGGAGCTGTTTTTT. The chain combines TRBV7-6 with TRBJ2-2; 7 positions agree with TRBD1. The CDR3 has 15 residues. Germline CDR1 reads SGHVS; CDR2 reads FNYEAQ. J lost 6 bases, V lost 3 bases, and 7 bases had no gene match.

The chain links TRBV6-5 to TRBJ2-7; D remains unclear. V lost 2 bases and J lost 6, with 14 bases in between. In germline, CDR1 is MNHEY, CDR2 SVGAGI. The CDR3 runs to 14 residues. In nucleotides, the CDR3 is TGTGCCAGCAGTTACGAGGTGGGTCCGGGCGAGCAGTACTTC. Protein product: CASSYEVGPGEQYF.

The gene calls are TRBV6-5 and TRBJ1-2; the match to TRBD1 covers 9 bases. Trimming took 4 bases from V and 6 from J; bases not matched to a gene: 3. The CDR3 covers 13 residues. Looked up from germline, CDR1 is MNHEY and CDR2 is SVGAGI. The CDR3 bases are TGTGCCAGCAGTTCAGACAGGGGGGATGGCTACACCTTC. Translating gives CASSSDRGDGYTF.

The chain employs TRBV28 and TRBJ2-7; D gene unclear. Per germline, CDR1 MDHEN and CDR2 SYDVKM. The CDR3 has 11 amino acids. Trimming stripped 5 bases from V and 3 bases from J, with 5 bases between. The CDR3 loop is CASSAFYEQYF. CDR3 nucleotide sequence: TGTGCCAGCAGTGCGTTCTACGAGCAGTACTTC.

CDR3 amino acids: CSVDGLAGGSYNEQFF. The DNA for the CDR3 is TGCAGCGTTGATGGACTAGCGGGGGGATCCTACAATGAGCAGTTCTTC. The chain joins TRBV29-1 to TRBJ2-1; 14 bases map to TRBD2. The length of the CDR3 is 16 residues. Germline V CDR1 and CDR2: SQVTM, ANQGSEA. The V and J ends lost 3 bases and 1 base, in that order; junction bases with no gene match: 2.

V and J are TRBV5-8 and TRBJ2-7; TRBD2 is a possible D gene (5 bases). This CDR3 contains 14 residues. Between the trimmed V and J ends, which lost 7 bases and 0 bases, there was a span of 14 bases. Germline CDR1 reads SGHTS; CDR2 reads YDEGEE. The CDR3 is CASDYTPPSYEQYF. Written as DNA, the CDR3 is TGTGCCAGCGACTACACACCCCCCTCCTACGAGCAGTACTTC.

The rearrangement links TRBV7-9 to TRBJ2-2; D is unclear. The length of the CDR3 is 12 residues. Trimming took 0 bases from V and 6 from J, leaving 2 bases between them. Germline lookup yields CDR1 SEHNR and CDR2 FQNEAQ (reference sequence). Here the CDR3 reads CASSLAAGELFF. For the CDR3, the DNA is TGTGCCAGCAGCTTAGCGGCCGGGGAGCTGTTTTTT.

The chain uses TRBV6-4 and TRBJ2-3; 11 bases match TRBD2. The CDR3 has 17 amino acids. Unmatched junction bases numbered 6, after V lost 2 bases and J lost 2 bases. Per the germline V gene, CDR1 is MRHNA and CDR2 is SNTAGT. The CDR3 DNA sequence: TGTGCCAGCAGTGACGGTCTAGCGGGGGGATACACAGATACGCAGTATTTT. It specifies CASSDGLAGGYTDTQYF.

The chain recombines TRBV30 with TRBJ2-3; 10 bases fit TRBD2. The CDR3 covers 20 residues. Germline lookup yields CDR1 GTSNPN and CDR2 SVGIG (reference sequence). The trim removed 4 bases at V and 5 bases at J, leaving 24 bases unmatched. For the CDR3, the DNA is TGTGCCTGGAAGCCCAAAGAGCTAGCGGGAGTCCCCCGACTCGGAGATACGCAGTATTTT. Its protein product is CAWKPKELAGVPRLGDTQYF.

The gene calls are TRBV7-6 and TRBJ2-7, with D possibly being TRBD1 or TRBD2 (5 bases each). CDR1 is SGHVS and CDR2 is FNYEAQ in the germline V gene. The CDR3 has 13 amino acids. The V and J ends lost 5 bases and 2 bases respectively, with 10 bases between them. The CDR3 protein is CASSPRGPYEQYF. The DNA for the CDR3 is TGTGCCAGCAGCCCCCGGGGACCCTACGAGCAGTACTTC.

V gene TRBV4-1 combines with J gene TRBJ2-1; D remains unclear. CDR1 is MGHRA, CDR2 YSYEKL, per germline. The CDR3 extends over 15 amino acids. V gave up 4 bases and J gave up 0 bases, with 10 bases separating them. The DNA of the CDR3 is TGCGCCAGCAGCCCTGACACCAGCTCCTACAATGAGCAGTTCTTC. This translates into CASSPDTSSYNEQFF.

This chain joins TRBV4-2 and TRBJ2-1; TRBD2 matches at 7 bases. In germline, CDR1 is LGHNA, CDR2 YNFKEQ. Germline trimming cut 4 bases from V and 0 bases from J; bases unmatched to any gene: 3. This CDR3 spans 15 amino acids. DNA of the CDR3: TGTGCCAGCAGCCTAACGGGAGGCTCCTACAATGAGCAGTTCTTC. Translated, it gives CASSLTGGSYNEQFF.

This chain joins TRBV2 and TRBJ1-4, with D uncertain. CDR1 and CDR2 (germline): SNHLY, FYNNEI. With 0 bases removed from V and 5 bases from J, the gap between germline ends came to 19 bases. CDR3 length: 18 amino acids. This chain's CDR3 is CASSEALLGRHLNEKLFF. The CDR3 DNA reads TGTGCCAGCAGTGAAGCGCTTTTGGGCAGGCACTTGAATGAAAAACTGTTTTTT. The whole variable domain, remainder taken from reference TRBV2 and TRBJ1-4, is EPEVTQTPSHQVTQMGQEVILRCVPISNHLYFYWYRQILGQKVEFLVSFYNNEISEKSEIFDDQFSVERPDGSNFTLKIRSTKLEDSAMYFCASSEALLGRHLNEKLFFGSGTQLSVL.

The chain employs TRBV13 and TRBJ2-4, with TRBD1 matching 8 bases. In germline, CDR1 is PRHDT, CDR2 FYEKMQ (reference sequence). This CDR3 region has 19 residues. Losses at the gene ends were 1 base for V and 1 base for J; bases not matched to a gene: 12. The CDR3 sequence: CASSLVLQGVGGAKNIQYF. Here the CDR3 DNA reads TGTGCCAGCAGCTTAGTTCTACAGGGGGTTGGAGGGGCCAAAAACATTCAGTACTTC.

V gene TRBV29-1 combines with J gene TRBJ1-2, with a possible D match to TRBD1 (6 bases). Trimming cost V 8 bases and J 2 bases, with 12 bases left between them. Germline V gene sequence: CDR1 SQVTM, CDR2 ANQGSEA. The CDR3 totals 12 residues. In DNA, the CDR3 is TGCAGCACGACAGGAGAAAACTATGGCTACACCTTC. Its protein is CSTTGENYGYTF.

CDR3 protein: CASSYANQPQHF. The CDR3 DNA reads as TGTGCCAGCAGTTACGCAAATCAGCCCCAGCATTTT. The chain combines TRBV6-5 with TRBJ1-5; D not resolved. The CDR3 runs to 12 residues. The germline V and J ends were trimmed by 2 bases and 4 bases, with 3 bases remaining between them. Germline CDR1 reads MNHEY; CDR2 reads SVGAGI.